Sequencing of this T cell receptor beta chain was carried out in a study of shared clonotypes between healthy human individuals. Points from the study as a whole: Sorted-subset sequencing was shown by rarefaction to be incomplete despite large depth. When compared with the clonotypes that were shared by all four sorted-subset donors, the non-shared clonotypes turned out to have lower generation probabilities.

TCRdb's table, derived via immunoSEQ multiplex PCR, lists solely in-frame clones and lacks some. The sample has approximately 2.3 million clones; about 92% are singletons. Every contributor of samples was a Caucasian grown-up residing in Nashville, Tennessee. The split of CD4+ cells yielded CD45RA+ naive and CD45RA-negative memory subsets. Trimming removed 4 bases from V and 3 bases from J, with 6 bases in between. The CDR3 contains 13 residues. From germline, CDR1 is SGHTA and CDR2 FQGNSA. With regard to this clone: The antigen is not known.

This TCR came from a man younger than 35 in good health. Some clones in this sample may be carry-over from other donors' samples. The chain joins TRBV7-2 to TRBJ2-2, with D unresolved. The sequencing input was naive CD4+ T cells from PBMCs. Sample subset: CD45RA+ positively selected. CDR3 amino acids: CASSSSYTGELFF. Here the CDR3 DNA reads TGTGCCAGCAGCTCGAGTTACACCGGGGAGCTGTTTTTT.